The sequence of this TCR beta chain was determined in a study of beta chain features in type 1 diabetes. The CDR3 extends over 15 amino acids. Trimming took 2 bases from V and 0 from J, leaving 9 bases between them. Germline CDR1 is ENHRY and CDR2 is SYGVKD. The sequenced template was cDNA made from the entire isolated RNA. Sequencing was performed with immunoSEQ multiplex PCR; in TCRdb, only in-frame clones are kept and a portion is missing. The repertoire holds around 350,000 clones, with around 12% as singletons. Concerning this clone itself: What it binds is not known.

The study's findings and limits: The VDJ junctions of type 1 diabetes patients carried fewer insertions and more deletions.

On average, the one heparinised blood draw given by each donor was approximately 100 mL. Sorting of CD4+ naive, central memory, regulatory and stem cell-like memory cells was performed via CD45RO/CCR7/CD25/CD127/CD95/CD27. The chain uses TRBV10-3 and TRBJ2-3; D gene uncertain. The material sequenced was naive CD4+ T cells from blood. The sequence was obtained from a man younger than 35 in good health. CDR3 loop: CAISEPGRSTDTQYF. The CDR3 DNA sequence: TGTGCCATCAGTGAGCCAGGCCGGAGCACAGATACGCAGTATTTT.